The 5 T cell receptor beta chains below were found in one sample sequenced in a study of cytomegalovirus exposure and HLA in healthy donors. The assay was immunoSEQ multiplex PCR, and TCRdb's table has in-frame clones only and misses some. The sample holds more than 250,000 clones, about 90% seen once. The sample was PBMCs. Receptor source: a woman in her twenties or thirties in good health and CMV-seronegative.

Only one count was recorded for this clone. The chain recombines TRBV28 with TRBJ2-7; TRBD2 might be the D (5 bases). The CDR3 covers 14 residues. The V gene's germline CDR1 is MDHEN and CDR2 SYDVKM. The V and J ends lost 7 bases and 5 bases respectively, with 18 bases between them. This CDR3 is CASTEHGGIDEQYF. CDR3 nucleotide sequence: TGTGCCAGCACGGAACACGGAGGTATAGACGAGCAGTACTTC.

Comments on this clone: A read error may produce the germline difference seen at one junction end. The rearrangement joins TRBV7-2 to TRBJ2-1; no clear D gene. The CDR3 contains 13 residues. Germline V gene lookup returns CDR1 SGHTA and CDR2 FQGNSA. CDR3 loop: CASNDIPYTEQFF. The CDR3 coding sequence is TGTGCCAGCAACGACATACCATACACTGAGCAGTTCTTC. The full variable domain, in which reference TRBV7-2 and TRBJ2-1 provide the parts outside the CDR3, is GAGVSQSPSNKVTEKGKDVELRCDPISGHTALYWYRQSLGQGLEFLIYFQGNSAPDKSGLPSDRFSAERTGGSVSTLTIQRTQQEDSAVYLCASNDIPYTEQFFGPGTRLTVL.

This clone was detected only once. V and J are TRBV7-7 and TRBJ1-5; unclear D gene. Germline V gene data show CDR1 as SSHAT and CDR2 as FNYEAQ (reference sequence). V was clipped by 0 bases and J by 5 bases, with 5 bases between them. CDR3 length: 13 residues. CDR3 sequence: CASSLALDQPQHF. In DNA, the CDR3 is TGTGCCAGCAGCTTAGCGCTGGATCAGCCCCAGCATTTT.

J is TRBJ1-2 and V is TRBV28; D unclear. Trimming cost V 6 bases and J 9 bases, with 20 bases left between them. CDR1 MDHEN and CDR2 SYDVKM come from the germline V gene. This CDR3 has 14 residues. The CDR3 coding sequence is TGTGCCAGCAGACCCCCCGCGTCCGGACTACGCTACACCTTC. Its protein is CASRPPASGLRYTF.

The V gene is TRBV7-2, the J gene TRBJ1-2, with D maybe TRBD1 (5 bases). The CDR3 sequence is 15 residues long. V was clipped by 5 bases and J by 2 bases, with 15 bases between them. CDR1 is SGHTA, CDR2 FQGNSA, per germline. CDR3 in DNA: TGTGCCAGCAGCCAAGGGGACGGATGGAACTATGGCTACACCTTC. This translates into CASSQGDGWNYGYTF.